This T cell receptor beta chain was sequenced in a study of cytotoxic CD8 clonotypes in ibrutinib-treated CLL. In the study overall: The patient breakdown showed roughly ten relapsed/refractory and approximately 14 treatment-naive cases, with some 18 IGHV unmutated. Response was recorded as partial in around 25 patients and complete in 2; at median 68 months, approximately 15 remained remitted and about 12 had progressed. Productive templates averaged approximately 250,000 per sample, and productive rearrangements 90,000 to 100,000.

This table comes from immunoSEQ multiplex PCR, and its TCRdb copy is limited to in-frame clones, with some not included. The sample contains some 200,000 clones, about two thirds of which appear only once. The CDR3 sequence is 14 residues long. The germline gives CDR1 SGHVS, CDR2 FNYEAQ. Trimming cost V 4 bases and J 4 bases; bases outside gene matches: 2. TCR beta libraries used around 2 micrograms of genomic DNA from cryopreserved PBMCs. The starting material was PBMCs, obtained after 24 months of ibrutinib treatment. J is TRBJ2-3 and V is TRBV7-6; 10 bases map to TRBD2. The TCR was taken from a human donor with chronic lymphocytic leukemia. CDR3 DNA: TGTGCCAGCAGCTCAGCGGGAGGGTCAGATACGCAGTATTTT. This sequence encodes CASSSAGGSDTQYF.